This T cell receptor (beta chain) derives from a study of shared clonotypes between healthy human individuals. Findings and caveats of the study: Among donors, the sharing of clonotypes was expected to be influenced by sequencing depth. Generation probabilities were higher for clonotypes shared across all four sorted-subset donors than for unshared ones.

Trimming at V came to 3 bases and at J to 3 bases, leaving 15 bases not matched to a gene. CDR3 length equals 19 residues. CDR1 SGHRS and CDR2 YFSETQ come from the germline V gene. TCRdb's table, derived via immunoSEQ multiplex PCR, lists solely in-frame clones and lacks some. Of 2 million to 2.5 million clones listed, nearly 97% are singletons. In the case of this clone: Its antigen is not identified.

Investigators divided CD4+ cells into CD45RA+ naive and CD45RA-negative memory subsets. The chain links TRBV5-1 to TRBJ1-4; 9 nucleotides match TRBD1. Sequencing was performed on naive CD4+ T cells sorted from blood. Indicated subset: CD45RA+ positively selected. The source is a man aged 18 to 29 in good health. CDR3 sequence (DNA): TGCGCCAGCAGCTCCCCCGGGACAGGGTCGTCGGCCGCTAATGAAAAACTGTTTTTT. It codes for CASSSPGTGSSAANEKLFF.